Below, one T cell receptor beta chain is given with its context. What it recognizes is unknown. This CDR3 has 13 amino acids. Germline V gene data show CDR1 as LNHDA and CDR2 as SQIVND (reference sequence). With V trimmed by 6 bases and J by 5 bases, 6 bases remained unmatched. This entry belongs to a study of T cell clonotyping in hematopoietic cell transplantation. Study results and caveats: After transplant, recipient diversity fell while pathologically expanded clonotypes grew through day 180.

As to time point: recipient sample about 28 days before transplant, after cytoreduction. Only in-frame clones appear in the TCRdb table, and some are missing; sequencing was by immunoSEQ multiplex PCR. The table records over 25,000 clones, 84% of them present only once. This sample comprised peripheral blood mononuclear cells, obtained before stem cell transplant. The sequence came from a woman in her sixties with acute myeloid leukemia. Some clones in this sample may be carry-over from other donors' samples. J is TRBJ2-7 and V is TRBV19, with 8 bases lining up with TRBD1. The CDR3 sequence: CASRPTGGHEQYF. As DNA, the CDR3 is TGTGCCAGTAGGCCCACAGGGGGACACGAGCAGTACTTC.